The source of this T cell receptor (beta chain) is a study of T-cell reconstitution after alpha-beta-depleted transplantation in children. Molecular barcoding with unique molecular identifiers was used for the TCRbeta library. MiXCR was run by TCRdb on the PCR reads, yielding one entry per CDR3 protein. The repertoire includes about 980,000 distinct CDR3 sequences, roughly 29% of them detected once, and roughly 28% sits in the top ten. Study-wide results and caveats: Where alpha-beta T cells came from about two months after transplant was reportedly several hundred expanded graft clones.

The CDR3 has 16 amino acids. V gave up 0 bases and J gave up 4 bases; unmatched junction bases: 7. Germline CDR1 SGDLS, CDR2 YYNGEE. Points on this clonotype: Its specificity is unknown.

The rearrangement joins TRBV9 to TRBJ2-7, with 10 bases fitting TRBD2. The material sequenced was PBMCs, mostly from graft donor cells, taken 360 days after TCRalphabeta/CD19-depleted stem cell transplant. The sequence derives from a boy under three years old who had a stem cell transplant for SCID, so the T cells may come from the graft donor. CDR3 DNA: TGTGCCAGCAGCGTAGAGGGTAGCGGGGGGCCGTACGAGCAGTACTTC. Residues: CASSVEGSGGPYEQYF.